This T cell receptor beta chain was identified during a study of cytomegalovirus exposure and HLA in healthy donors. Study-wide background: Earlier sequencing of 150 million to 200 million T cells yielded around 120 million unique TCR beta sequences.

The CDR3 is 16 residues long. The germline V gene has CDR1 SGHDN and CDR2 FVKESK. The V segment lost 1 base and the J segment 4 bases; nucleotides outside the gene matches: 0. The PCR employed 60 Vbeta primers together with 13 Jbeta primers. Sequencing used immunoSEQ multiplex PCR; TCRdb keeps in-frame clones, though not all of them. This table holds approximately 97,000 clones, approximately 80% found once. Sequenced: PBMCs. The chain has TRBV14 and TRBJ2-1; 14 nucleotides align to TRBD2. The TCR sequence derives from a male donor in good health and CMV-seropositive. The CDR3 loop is CASSQGTSGGYNEQFF. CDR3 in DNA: TGTGCCAGCAGCCAAGGGACTAGCGGGGGGTACAATGAGCAGTTCTTC.